This record concerns one TCR beta chain sequence. The sample is drawn from a study of T cells in Graves' hyperthyroidism and ophthalmopathy. Germline CDR1 LNHDA, CDR2 SQIVND (reference sequence). The ends were cut back, 3 bases at V and 1 base at J, with 10 bases in the middle. This CDR3 spans 16 amino acids. The CDR3 regions of TCR beta were amplified from RNA transcripts. RT-PCR in the first round (using the HTBI primer set) targeted the TCR CDR3. TCRdb reprocessed the multiplex PCR reads via MiXCR and lists one record per CDR3 protein. Here the sample spans about 59,000 distinct CDR3 sequences, about 53% being singletons. Ophthalmopathy patients had Clinical Activity Score at least 3, NOSPECS grade at least 4, duration under 3 months. Uncontrolled infection, other autoimmune disease, pregnancy and lactation each barred patients from inclusion.

Sequencing was performed on blood. The clonotype comes from a woman aged 55-70 years with Graves' ophthalmopathy. This sequence joins TRBV19 and TRBJ1-6; maybe TRBD1 (5 bases). The CDR3 nucleotides read TGTGCCAGTAGTATCAGGGTGGGGTCCTATAATTCACCCCTCCACTTT. It codes for CASSIRVGSYNSPLHF.